This TCR beta chain was sequenced in a study of T cells in women clearing cervical HPV infection. Whole-study context: Women with histologically confirmed HPV16-related CIN3 or worse, 2 with invasive cancer, served as cases. Controls gave blood once infection was undetectable; cases at lesion identification.

Here immunoSEQ multiplex PCR was the method, and the copy in TCRdb shows in-frame clones only, minus some. Reported are about 25,000 clones; the ten largest clones contain around 3.5%. CDR1 and CDR2 (germline): SGHVS, FQNEAQ. This CDR3 region has 14 residues. Worth noting for this clone: The CDR3 end is not reached by the read, which stops 3 residues before it; the germline J gene fills it in.

The chain recombines TRBV7-8 with TRBJ1-1; 7 nucleotides match TRBD1. The receptor was derived from a woman between 18 and 70 years old with a cervical HPV16 infection that either progressed to CIN3+ or cleared (not recorded which). The sequencing input was blood buffy coat. CDR3 sequence reads: CASSLRDSQAEAFF. CDR3 DNA (partial): TGTGCCAGCAGCCTCAGGGACAGTCAGGCCGAA.